One and the same sample provided the 17 T cell receptor beta chains below, sequenced in a study of T-cell reconstitution after alpha-beta-depleted transplantation in children. TCRbeta library construction was performed incorporating unique molecular identifiers. TCRdb called the PCR reads again in MiXCR, with one record for every CDR3 protein. The data show 200,000 to 300,000 distinct CDR3 sequences, roughly 26% seen once. The sample in question was PBMCs, obtained before TCRalphabeta/CD19-depleted stem cell transplant. The receptors derive from a girl aged 2-15 years with Fanconi anemia, due to receive a stem cell transplant.

The chain has TRBV20-1 and TRBJ2-7; no definite D call. Per germline, CDR1 DFQATT and CDR2 SNEGSKA (reference sequence). This CDR3 comprises 13 residues. Trimming took 0 bases from V and 3 from J, leaving 9 bases between them. CDR3: CSARDRGNYEQYF. The CDR3 bases are TGCAGTGCTAGAGATCGTGGAAACTACGAGCAGTACTTC.

At least ten counts were recorded for this clonotype. The gene calls are TRBV11-2 and TRBJ2-5; 11 bases line up with TRBD2. The CDR3 covers 18 residues. With 7 bases clipped from V and 2 bases from J, the junction kept 15 bases outside the gene matches. CDR1 and CDR2 from the germline V gene are SGHAT and FQNNGV. DNA of the CDR3: TGTGCCAGCAACCCGGGGCTAGCGGGGGGCATAAGTCAAGAGACCCAGTACTTC. The encoded protein is CASNPGLAGGISQETQYF. Using reference TRBV11-2 and TRBJ2-5 for the parts outside the CDR3, the full variable domain is EAGVAQSPRYKIIEKRQSVAFWCNPISGHATLYWYQQILGQGPKLLIQFQNNGVVDDSQLPKDRFSAERLKGVDSTLKIQPAKLEDSAVYLCASNPGLAGGISQETQYFGPGTRLLVL.

The chain is built from TRBV27 and TRBJ2-5, with TRBD2 matching over 8 bases. Germline V lookup: CDR1 MNHEY, CDR2 SMNVEV (reference sequence). V shed 6 bases, J shed 5 bases, and the junction held 11 bases outside the gene matches. This CDR3 spans 15 amino acids. This chain's CDR3 is CASSPGLVIGETQYF. The CDR3 nucleotides read TGTGCCAGCAGCCCGGGACTAGTGATAGGCGAGACCCAGTACTTC.

The CDR3 spells CASSPGPTELFF. As DNA, the CDR3 is TGTGCCAGCAGTCCCGGACCGACGGAGCTGTTTTTT. V and J are TRBV27 and TRBJ2-2; D call uncertain. V was trimmed by 5 bases and J by 10 bases, leaving 11 bases between them. The CDR3 is 12 amino acids. Germline CDR1 reads MNHEY; CDR2 reads SMNVEV (reference sequence).

This clonotype was observed a handful of times. J is TRBJ2-7 and V is TRBV28; D is undetermined. The V gene lost 10 bases and the J gene lost 3 bases, with 19 bases spanning the gap. The CDR3 sequence is 14 residues long. Germline loops: CDR1 MDHEN, CDR2 SYDVKM. Written as DNA, the CDR3 is TGTGCCACCGTTCCCGTGGCCTGGGACTACGAGCAGTACTTC. Its protein product is CATVPVAWDYEQYF.

The chain has TRBV6-5 and TRBJ1-2, with a weak D call TRBD1 (6 bases). V shed 3 bases and J shed 4 bases, with 12 bases lying between them. The CDR3 consists of 14 residues. Per the germline V gene, CDR1 is MNHEY and CDR2 is SVGAGI. The CDR3 reads CASSYEGDSYGYTF. In DNA form, the CDR3 reads TGTGCCAGCAGTTATGAGGGGGATAGCTATGGCTACACCTTC.

This clonotype has at least ten counts. This chain links TRBV29-1 with TRBJ2-7; perhaps TRBD2 as D (6 bases). V shed 2 bases and J shed 3 bases, with 8 bases lying between them. This CDR3 contains 12 residues. Germline values: CDR1 SQVTM, CDR2 ANQGSEA. The CDR3 bases are TGCAGCGTTGAATCGGGAGTCTACGAGCAGTACTTC. It encodes CSVESGVYEQYF.

The rearrangement uses TRBV18 and TRBJ1-2; 7 positions match TRBD1. This CDR3 is built from 13 residues. The germline V gene encodes CDR1 KGHSH and CDR2 LQKENI. Losses at the gene ends were 2 bases for V and 8 bases for J; bases not matched to a gene: 5. The CDR3 coding sequence is TGTGCCAGCTCACCAGGACAGGACAACGGCTACACCTTC. Its translation is CASSPGQDNGYTF.

This chain links TRBV5-1 with TRBJ2-1; 7 bases are a match to TRBD2. CDR3 length: 14 residues. Germline assignment: CDR1 SGHRS and CDR2 YFSETQ. V lost 4 bases and J lost 6; bases outside the gene matches: 7. The CDR3 region is CASSGGLVGNEQFF. CDR3 bases: TGCGCCAGCAGCGGTGGACTAGTGGGCAATGAGCAGTTCTTC.

The V and J genes are TRBV7-8 and TRBJ2-3, with D perhaps matching TRBD2 (6 bases). V lost 4 bases, J lost 0 bases, and 11 bases lay in between. Germline-derived CDR1 and CDR2 are SGHVS and FQNEAQ. The CDR3 covers 15 residues. The CDR3 protein is CASSSRRGSTDTQYF. CDR3 DNA: TGTGCCAGCAGCTCAAGGAGGGGTAGCACAGATACGCAGTATTTT.

V is TRBV4-2 and J is TRBJ2-1, with a weak D call TRBD2 (6 bases). This CDR3 has 13 amino acids. V shed 4 bases and J shed 5 bases, with 9 bases lying between them. The V gene's germline CDR1 is LGHNA and CDR2 YNFKEQ. This CDR3 is CASSPRLDNEQFF. The CDR3 DNA is TGTGCCAGCAGCCCCCGACTAGACAATGAGCAGTTCTTC.

For this clonotype: A much larger clone sits a single nucleotide away, making a read error possible. The chain is built from TRBV20-1 and TRBJ2-7; tentatively, D is TRBD1 (5 bases). The germline V gene has CDR1 DFQATT and CDR2 SNEGSKA (reference sequence). This CDR3 is 15 amino acids long. CDR3 residues: CCARDGAEPVGEQYF. The CDR3 nucleotides read TGCTGTGCTAGAGATGGGGCAGAGCCCGTAGGGGAGCAGTACTTC.

On this clonotype: It is likely a read error, because the conserved phenylalanine at the end of the CDR3 is missing. J is TRBJ2-7 and V is TRBV7-9, with D hard to call. V was cut by 2 bases and J by 1 base, with 0 bases left in between. Germline V gene sequence: CDR1 SEHNR, CDR2 FQNEAQ (reference sequence). The CDR3 totals 11 residues. The CDR3 protein is CASSLSYEQYY. The CDR3 nucleotides are TGTGCCAGCAGCTTATCCTACGAGCAGTACTAC.

This clonotype has a handful of counts. The chain is built from TRBV29-1 and TRBJ2-1; D gene unclear. V was clipped by 7 bases and J by 8 bases, with 15 bases between them. CDR1 SQVTM and CDR2 ANQGSEA come from the germline V gene. CDR3 length: 12 residues. The CDR3: CSAVLFPHEQFF. As DNA, the CDR3 is TGCAGCGCGGTTCTATTTCCCCATGAGCAGTTCTTC.

The table lists this clonotype with a few counts. The genes are TRBV11-2 and TRBJ2-5, with D possibly matching TRBD2 (7 bases). Trimming took 1 base from V and 2 from J, leaving 20 bases between them. The germline gives CDR1 SGHAT, CDR2 FQNNGV. The CDR3 spans 18 residues. DNA of the CDR3: TGTGCCAGCAGCTTAGGGGGCGGGAGAGGAAGGGGGCAAGAGACCCAGTACTTC. This sequence encodes CASSLGGGRGRGQETQYF.

At least ten counts were recorded for this clonotype. The CDR3 DNA sequence: TGCGCCAGCAGCTTGGCATCCCCCACCTACGAGCAGTACTTC. Protein product: CASSLASPTYEQYF. V usage is TRBV5-1 and J usage is TRBJ2-7; unclear D gene. CDR3 length: 14 amino acids. Germline CDR1 reads SGHRS; CDR2 reads YFSETQ. With 0 bases removed from V and 2 bases from J, the gap between germline ends came to 9 bases.

This clonotype came up many times. J is TRBJ2-7 and V is TRBV12-3 or TRBV12-4; D call uncertain. The CDR3 contains 15 residues. Trimming cost V 4 bases and J 0 bases, with 13 bases left between them. CDR3 amino acids: CASSSLVGNSYEQYF. CDR3 sequence (DNA): TGTGCCAGCAGTTCCCTAGTGGGCAACTCCTACGAGCAGTACTTC.